The entry below describes one T cell receptor (beta chain). Genomic DNA acted as the template from which TCR beta VDJ combination and CDR3 sequence profiling were carried out. TCRdb processed the reads anew with MiXCR; each CDR3 protein has one entry. The sample yields hundreds of thousands of distinct CDR3 sequences, 55% to 70% seen once. These data come from a study of CD8+CD57+ T cells in acquired aplastic anemia. Study as a whole: The average for DNA from sorted CD4+ and CD8+ cells was about 2.9 ug. Healthy donor CD4+ samples were sequenced to a depth that averaged around 9.8 million reads.

Germline CDR1 SGHRS, CDR2 YFSETQ. The CDR3 is 14 residues long. The V gene lost 0 bases and the J gene lost 7 bases, with 8 bases spanning the gap. This clonotype was sampled from a human donor in good health, serving as a control. The chain carries TRBV5-1 and TRBJ2-6; perhaps TRBD1 as D (6 bases). Sequencing was performed on sorted CD4+, CD8+, or CD8+CD57+ T cells (not recorded which) from PBMCs. The CDR3 loop is CASSLEGTANVLTF. The CDR3 DNA reads TGCGCCAGCAGCTTGGAAGGGACAGCCAACGTCCTGACTTTC.